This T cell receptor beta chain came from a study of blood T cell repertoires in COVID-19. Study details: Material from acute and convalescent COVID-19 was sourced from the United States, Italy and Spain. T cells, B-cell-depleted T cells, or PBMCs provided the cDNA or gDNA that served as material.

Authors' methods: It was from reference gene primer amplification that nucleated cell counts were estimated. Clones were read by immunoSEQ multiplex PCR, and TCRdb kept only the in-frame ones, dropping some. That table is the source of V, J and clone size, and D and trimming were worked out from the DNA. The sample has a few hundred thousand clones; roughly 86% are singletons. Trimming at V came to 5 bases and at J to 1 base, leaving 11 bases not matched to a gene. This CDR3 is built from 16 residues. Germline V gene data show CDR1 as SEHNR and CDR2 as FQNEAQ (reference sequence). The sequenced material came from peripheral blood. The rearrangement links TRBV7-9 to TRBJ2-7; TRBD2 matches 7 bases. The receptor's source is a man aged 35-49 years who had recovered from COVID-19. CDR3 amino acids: CASSAETSFRSYEQYF. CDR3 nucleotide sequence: TGTGCCAGCAGCGCCGAGACTAGCTTTAGGTCCTACGAGCAGTACTTC. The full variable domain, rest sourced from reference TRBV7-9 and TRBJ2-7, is DTGVSQNPRHKITKRGQNVTFRCDPISEHNRLYWYRQTLGQGPEFLTYFQNEAQLEKSRLLSDRFSAERPKGSFSTLEIQRTEQGDSAMYLCASSAETSFRSYEQYFGPGTRLTVT.